A single count supports the clone carrying this T cell receptor (beta chain). Its cognate antigen is unknown. Study-level findings and limits: The larger-cohort validation was restricted to a single TCR beta V-J rearrangement rather than whole repertoires. Tumor memory CD4+ T cell TCR gene usage clustered with blood and lymph node memory CD4+ cells and lymph node naive CD4+ cells. Tumor-infiltrating Treg TCR alpha and beta sequences overlapped most with tumor naive CD4+ T cells, then blood naive.

Treg sorting used a CD4+CD25+CD127-/low gate. TCRdb ran MiXCR on the 5' RACE reads and lists one entry per CDR3 protein. The sample shows 7,800 or so distinct CDR3 sequences, 73% of them seen only once. The receptor was isolated from a female donor with breast cancer. The specimen sequenced was tumor-infiltrating Tregs sorted from the breast tumor.

CDR3 DNA: TGCGCCAGCACTAACTCCGGGGCTCGAGAGACCCAGTACTTC. It is translated as CASTNSGARETQYF. J is TRBJ2-5 and V is TRBV5-1; D possibly uses TRBD1 or TRBD2 (5 bases each). With 6 bases removed from V and 4 bases from J, the gap between germline ends came to 16 bases. The CDR3 spans 14 residues. In germline, CDR1 is SGHRS, CDR2 YFSETQ.